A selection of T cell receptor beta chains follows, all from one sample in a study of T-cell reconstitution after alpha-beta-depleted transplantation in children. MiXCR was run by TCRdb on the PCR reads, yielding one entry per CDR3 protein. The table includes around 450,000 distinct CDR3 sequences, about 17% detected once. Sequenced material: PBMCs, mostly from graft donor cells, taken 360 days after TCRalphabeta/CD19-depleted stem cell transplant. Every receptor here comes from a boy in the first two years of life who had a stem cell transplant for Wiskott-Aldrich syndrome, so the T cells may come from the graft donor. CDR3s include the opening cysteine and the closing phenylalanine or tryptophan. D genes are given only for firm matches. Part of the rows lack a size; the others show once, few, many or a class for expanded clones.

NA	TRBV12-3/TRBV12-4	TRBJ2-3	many	TGTGCCAGCAGTTTTTGGTCAGATACGCAGTATTTT	CASSFWSDTQYF
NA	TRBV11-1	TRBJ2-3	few	TGTGCCAGCAGCTTAGCGGGGGGATGGACAGGAGACGCCACAGATACGCAGTATTTT	CASSLAGGWTGDATDTQYF
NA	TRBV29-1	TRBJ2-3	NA	TGCAGCGTCATTAGCGGCCCCACAGATACGCAGTATTTT	CSVISGPTDTQYF
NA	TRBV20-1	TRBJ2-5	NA	TGCAGTGCTAGAGTTAAACGGGTGTACCAAGAGACCCAGTACTTC	CSARVKRVYQETQYF
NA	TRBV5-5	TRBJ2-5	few	TGTGCCAGCAGCCCCCTGGGCACAGAGACCCAGTACTTC	CASSPLGTETQYF
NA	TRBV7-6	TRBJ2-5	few	TGTGCCAGCAGCTTAGAGGCCAGTCAAGAGACCCAGTACTTC	CASSLEASQETQYF
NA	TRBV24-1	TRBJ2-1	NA	TGTGCCACCGGAGGTCAGTTCTACAATGAGCAGTTCTTC	CATGGQFYNEQFF
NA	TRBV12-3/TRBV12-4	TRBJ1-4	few	TGTGCCAGCAGTCTCTCAGGGGAGGAGGGTGAAAAACTGTTTTTT	CASSLSGEEGEKLFF
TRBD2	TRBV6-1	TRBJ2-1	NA	TGTGCCAGCAGACCTAGCGGGGGGGCCGATAATGAGCAGTTCTTC	CASRPSGGADNEQFF
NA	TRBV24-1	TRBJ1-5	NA	TGTGCCACCAGTGATATAGGGCCAAATCAGCCCCAGCATTTT	CATSDIGPNQPQHF
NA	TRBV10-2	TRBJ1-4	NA	TGCGCCGTCGGTTCGGGCCCTGCAACTAATGAAAAACTGTTTTTT	CAVGSGPATNEKLFF
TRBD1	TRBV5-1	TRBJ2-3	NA	TGCGCCAGCAGCTCGCCTGGACAGGGGGGAGATACGCAGTATTTT	CASSSPGQGGDTQYF
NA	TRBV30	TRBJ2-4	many	TGTGCCTGGGGACTAGCCAAAAACATTCAGTACTTC	CAWGLAKNIQYF
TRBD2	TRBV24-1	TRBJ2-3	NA	TGTGCCACCAGTGGGTCACCGGGACTAGCGGGAGGTGAGACAGATACGCAGTATTTT	CATSGSPGLAGGETDTQYF
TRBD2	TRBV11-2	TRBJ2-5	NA	TGTGCCAGCAGCCTTCGGACTAGTCAAGAGACCCAGTACTTC	CASSLRTSQETQYF
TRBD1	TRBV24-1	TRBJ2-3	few	TGTGCCACCAGTGATTACCGGGACAGGGGTTCTAAAACAGATACGCAGTATTTT	CATSDYRDRGSKTDTQYF
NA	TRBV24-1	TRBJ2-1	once	TGTGCCACCAGTGATTCCCCCTCTAGCAGCAATGAGCAGTTCTTC	CATSDSPSSSNEQFF
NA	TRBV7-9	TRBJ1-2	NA	TGTGCCAGCAGCTTACCCGGGACCTTAAGAGGCTACACCTTC	CASSLPGTLRGYTF
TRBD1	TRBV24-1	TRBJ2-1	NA	TGTGCCACCACTAACCCCGGGACAGGGAGGGACAATGAGCAGTTCTTC	CATTNPGTGRDNEQFF
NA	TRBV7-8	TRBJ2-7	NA	TGTGCCAGCAGCTTAGAAGGATTTGTAGACGAGCAGTACTTC	CASSLEGFVDEQYF
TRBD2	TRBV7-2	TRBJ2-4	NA	TGTGCCAGCAGCTTACTTAGCGGGACGGCCAAAAACATTCAGTACTTC	CASSLLSGTAKNIQYF